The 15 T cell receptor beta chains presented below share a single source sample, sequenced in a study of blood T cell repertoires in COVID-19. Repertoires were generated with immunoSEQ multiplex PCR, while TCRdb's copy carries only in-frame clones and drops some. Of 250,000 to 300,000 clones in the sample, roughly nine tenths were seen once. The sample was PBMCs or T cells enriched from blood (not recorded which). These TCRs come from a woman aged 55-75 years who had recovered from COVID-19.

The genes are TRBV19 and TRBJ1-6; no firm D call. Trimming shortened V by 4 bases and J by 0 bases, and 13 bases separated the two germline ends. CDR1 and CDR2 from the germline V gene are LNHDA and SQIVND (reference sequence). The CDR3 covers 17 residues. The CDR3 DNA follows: TGTGCCAGTAGTACCACGACCCGGAGCTCCTATAATTCACCCCTCCACTTT. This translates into CASSTTTRSSYNSPLHF.

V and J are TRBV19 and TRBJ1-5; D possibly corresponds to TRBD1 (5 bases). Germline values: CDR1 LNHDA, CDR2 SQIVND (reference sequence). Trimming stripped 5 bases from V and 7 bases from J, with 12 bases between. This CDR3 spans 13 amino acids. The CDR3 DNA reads TGTGCCAGTAGTCCTGGGGGGTCCCAGCCCCAGCATTTT. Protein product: CASSPGGSQPQHF.

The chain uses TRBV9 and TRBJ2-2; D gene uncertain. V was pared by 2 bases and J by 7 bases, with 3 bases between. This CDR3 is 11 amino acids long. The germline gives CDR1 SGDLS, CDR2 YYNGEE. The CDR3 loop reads CASSVSGELFF. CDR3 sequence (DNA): TGTGCCAGCAGCGTGAGCGGGGAGCTGTTTTTT.

CDR3 bases: TGTGCCAGTAGTATCGTCGTGGACAGTCCTTATGGCTACACCTTC. Amino acids: CASSIVVDSPYGYTF. V gene TRBV19 combines with J gene TRBJ1-2; D perhaps matches TRBD1 (6 bases). Germline values: CDR1 LNHDA, CDR2 SQIVND (reference sequence). The CDR3 extends over 15 amino acids. V lost 3 bases and J 5 bases, leaving 16 bases between the germline ends. Using reference TRBV19 and TRBJ1-2 for the parts outside the CDR3, the full variable domain is DGGITQSPKYLFRKEGQNVTLSCEQNLNHDAMYWYRQDPGQGLRLIYYSQIVNDFQKGDIAEGYSVSREKKESFPLTVTSAQKNPTAFYLCASSIVVDSPYGYTFGSGTRLTVV.

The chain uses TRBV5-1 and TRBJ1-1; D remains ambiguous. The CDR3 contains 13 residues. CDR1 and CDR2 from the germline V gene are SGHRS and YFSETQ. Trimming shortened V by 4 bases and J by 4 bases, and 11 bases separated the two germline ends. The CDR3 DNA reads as TGCGCCAGCAGCAGCGGACTGATCACTGAAGCTTTCTTT. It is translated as CASSSGLITEAFF.

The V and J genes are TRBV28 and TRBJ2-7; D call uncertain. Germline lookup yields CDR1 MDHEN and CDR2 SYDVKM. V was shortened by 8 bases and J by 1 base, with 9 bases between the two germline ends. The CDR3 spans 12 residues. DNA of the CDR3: TGTGCCAGCCCTTTCGAGTCCTACGAGCAGTACTTC. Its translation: CASPFESYEQYF.

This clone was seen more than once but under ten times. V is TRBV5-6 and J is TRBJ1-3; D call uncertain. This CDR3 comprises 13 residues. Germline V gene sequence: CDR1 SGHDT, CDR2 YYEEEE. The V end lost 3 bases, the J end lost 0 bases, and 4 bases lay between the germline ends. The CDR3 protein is CASSSNSGNTIYF. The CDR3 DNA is TGTGCCAGCAGCTCCAACTCTGGAAACACCATATATTTT.

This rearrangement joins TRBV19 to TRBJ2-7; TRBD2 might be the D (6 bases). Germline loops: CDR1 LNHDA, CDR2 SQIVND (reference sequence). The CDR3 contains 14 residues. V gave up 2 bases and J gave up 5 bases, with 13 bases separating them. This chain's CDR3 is CASSIRVGGHEQYF. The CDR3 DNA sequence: TGTGCCAGTAGTATACGAGTCGGAGGGCACGAGCAGTACTTC.

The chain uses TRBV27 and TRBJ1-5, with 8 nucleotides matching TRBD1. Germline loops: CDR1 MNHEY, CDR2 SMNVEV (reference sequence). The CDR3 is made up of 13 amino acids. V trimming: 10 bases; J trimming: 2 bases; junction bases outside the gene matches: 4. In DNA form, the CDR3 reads TGTGCCACTTCGACAGGGGGCAATCAGCCCCAGCATTTT. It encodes CATSTGGNQPQHF.

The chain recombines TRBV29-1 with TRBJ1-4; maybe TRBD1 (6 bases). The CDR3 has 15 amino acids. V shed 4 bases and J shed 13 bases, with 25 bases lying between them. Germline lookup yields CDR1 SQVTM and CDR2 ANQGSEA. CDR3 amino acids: CSVVFSPGALNLLFF. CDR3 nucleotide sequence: TGCAGCGTTGTTTTTTCTCCAGGGGCCCTCAACCTACTGTTTTTT.

The CDR3 DNA reads as TGTGCCCCGAAGCGGGTACGGCACAATGAGCAGTTCTTC. This gives the protein CAPKRVRHNEQFF. The chain recombines TRBV21-1 with TRBJ2-1; the tabulated D call, TRBD2, remains unverified against the DNA. TRBV21-1 is noted as a pseudogene. There are 13 residues in the CDR3.

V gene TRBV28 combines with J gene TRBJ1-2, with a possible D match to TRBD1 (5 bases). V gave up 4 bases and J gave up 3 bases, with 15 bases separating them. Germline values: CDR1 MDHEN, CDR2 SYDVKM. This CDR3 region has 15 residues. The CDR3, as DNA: TGTGCCAGCAGTTCCCTCGGGGGGAGGGACTATGGCTACACCTTC. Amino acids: CASSSLGGRDYGYTF.

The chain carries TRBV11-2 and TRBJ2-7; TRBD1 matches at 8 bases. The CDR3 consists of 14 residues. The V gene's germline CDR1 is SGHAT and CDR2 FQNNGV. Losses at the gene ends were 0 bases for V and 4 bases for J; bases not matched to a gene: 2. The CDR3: CASSLDHRGYEQYF. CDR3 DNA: TGTGCCAGCAGCTTAGACCACAGGGGGTACGAGCAGTACTTC. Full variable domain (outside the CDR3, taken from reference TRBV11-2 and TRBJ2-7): EAGVAQSPRYKIIEKRQSVAFWCNPISGHATLYWYQQILGQGPKLLIQFQNNGVVDDSQLPKDRFSAERLKGVDSTLKIQPAKLEDSAVYLCASSLDHRGYEQYFGPGTRLTVT.

DNA of the CDR3: TGTGCCAGCAGTTCCGGGAACGTCCCCGGGACAGCCAACACCGGGGAGCTGTTTTTT. Translation gives CASSSGNVPGTANTGELFF. The chain joins TRBV28 to TRBJ2-2; 7 bases are shared with TRBD1. The V and J ends lost 4 bases and 2 bases, in that order; junction bases with no gene match: 16. Germline V gene sequence: CDR1 MDHEN, CDR2 SYDVKM. This CDR3 has 19 amino acids.

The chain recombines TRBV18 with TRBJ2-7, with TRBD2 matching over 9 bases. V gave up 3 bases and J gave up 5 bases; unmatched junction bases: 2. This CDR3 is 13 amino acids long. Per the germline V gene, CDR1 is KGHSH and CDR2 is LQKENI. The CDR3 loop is CASSPIAGDEQYF. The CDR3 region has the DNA TGTGCCAGCTCACCGATAGCGGGGGACGAGCAGTACTTC.